The 28 T cell receptor beta chains in this list originate from one sample, sequenced in a study of OX40 agonist ivuxolimab in advanced cancers. This table comes from immunoSEQ multiplex PCR, and its TCRdb copy is limited to in-frame clones, with some not included. Among about 28,000 clones listed, about four fifths were seen once. The input for sequencing was CD4+ or CD8+ T cells sorted from blood, taken in a trial of the OX40 agonist ivuxolimab. The receptor set was obtained from an adult with an advanced solid tumor such as melanoma, head and neck, liver or kidney cancer.

The chain joins TRBV13 to TRBJ1-1; a possible D gene is TRBD1 (6 bases). Germline-derived CDR1 and CDR2 are PRHDT and FYEKMQ (reference sequence). The CDR3 runs 13 residues. V lost 4 bases, J lost 1 base, and 7 bases lay in between. The CDR3 region is CASSWGQNTEAFF. In DNA form, the CDR3 reads TGTGCCAGCAGCTGGGGACAGAACACTGAAGCTTTCTTT.

The rearrangement uses TRBV21-1 and TRBJ1-5; the table's D call of TRBD1 was not tested on the DNA. TRBV21-1 is a pseudogene. The CDR3 is 16 residues long. This CDR3 reads CASSKVGGNSNQPQHF. The CDR3 nucleotides read TGTGCCAGCAGCAAAGTAGGGGGAAATAGCAATCAGCCCCAGCATTTT.

This clone has just one count. The genes are TRBV6-6 and TRBJ1-1; TRBD1 aligns across 8 bases. CDR3 length equals 15 residues. The germline V gene has CDR1 MNHNY and CDR2 SVGAGI (reference sequence). V trimming: 2 bases; J trimming: 1 base; junction bases outside the gene matches: 3. The CDR3: CASSYAQGANTEAFF. The CDR3 DNA follows: TGTGCCAGCAGTTACGCTCAGGGGGCGAACACTGAAGCTTTCTTT.

Relative to its sample, this clone is medium-sized. The chain links TRBV19 to TRBJ1-1, with 7 bases matching TRBD1. Per germline, CDR1 LNHDA and CDR2 SQIVND (reference sequence). The CDR3 loop spans 15 amino acids. V trimming: 1 base; J trimming: 6 bases; junction bases outside the gene matches: 8. CDR3 DNA sequence: TGTGCCAGTAGTATAGGGGCAGGGGGAAAGGCTGAAGCTTTCTTT. This encodes CASSIGAGGKAEAFF.

Notes on this clone: This CDR3 is also generated by other DNA sequences in the sample. The gene calls are TRBV19 and TRBJ1-2; no firm D call. CDR3 length: 15 amino acids. V dropped 6 bases and J dropped 0 bases, with 14 bases sitting between them. Germline CDR1 and CDR2: LNHDA and SQIVND (reference sequence). The CDR3 DNA reads as TGTGCCAGTAGCTTATGGACTGGAGCTAACTATGGCTACACCTTC. It translates to CASSLWTGANYGYTF.

Of note for this clone: Other DNA sequences in this specimen translate into the identical CDR3. This chain uses TRBV6-5 with TRBJ1-2, with 8 bases identical to TRBD1. The CDR3 covers 13 residues. Germline V lookup: CDR1 MNHEY, CDR2 SVGAGI. Unmatched junction bases numbered 8, after V lost 6 bases and J lost 8 bases. The chain's CDR3 is CASRPQGAGGYTF. The CDR3 nucleotides are TGTGCCAGCAGACCTCAGGGGGCAGGCGGCTACACCTTC.

This chain joins TRBV5-1 and TRBJ1-2; D may be TRBD1 (5 bases). The CDR3 consists of 14 residues. Germline V gene lookup returns CDR1 SGHRS and CDR2 YFSETQ. V lost 1 base, J lost 4 bases, and 11 bases lay in between. CDR3 protein: CASSLPDSIYGYTF. The DNA for the CDR3 is TGCGCCAGCAGCTTGCCTGACAGTATCTATGGCTACACCTTC.

This chain links TRBV7-6 with TRBJ2-1, with TRBD2 matching 7 bases. V lost 5 bases and J lost 2; bases outside the gene matches: 6. CDR3 size: 15 residues. CDR1 SGHVS and CDR2 FNYEAQ come from the germline V gene. CDR3 DNA sequence: TGTGCCAGCAGCCCGGCAGCGGGAACCTACAATGAGCAGTTCTTC. It yields the protein CASSPAAGTYNEQFF.

This chain joins TRBV29-1 and TRBJ2-7, with TRBD2 identical over 8 bases. The germline V gene has CDR1 SQVTM and CDR2 ANQGSEA. With 4 bases clipped from V and 4 bases from J, the junction kept 6 bases outside the gene matches. The CDR3 extends over 13 amino acids. The CDR3 DNA reads TGCAGCGTTGGCGCGGGGGGAGCGTACGAGCAGTACTTC. Amino acids: CSVGAGGAYEQYF.

This chain uses TRBV19 with TRBJ2-3, with 7 bases fitting TRBD2. Trimming removed 2 bases from V and 6 bases from J; junction bases left unmatched: 11. Germline V gene data show CDR1 as LNHDA and CDR2 as SQIVND (reference sequence). The CDR3 length is 16 residues. The CDR3 loop reads CASSIYGEGLGDTQYF. The CDR3 nucleotides are TGTGCCAGTAGTATATACGGGGAGGGCCTAGGGGATACGCAGTATTTT.

J is TRBJ1-3 and V is TRBV6-5; 9 bases map to TRBD1. The CDR3 runs to 15 residues. Per the germline V gene, CDR1 is MNHEY and CDR2 is SVGAGI. V dropped 5 bases and J dropped 0; count of bases not matched to a gene: 2. The CDR3 sequence: CASSPTGGSGNTIYF. CDR3 bases: TGTGCCAGCAGTCCGACAGGGGGCTCTGGAAACACCATATATTTT.

V gene TRBV11-2 combines with J gene TRBJ2-7; the match to TRBD1 covers 11 bases. This CDR3 contains 15 residues. CDR1 is SGHAT, CDR2 FQNNGV, per germline. V was pared by 5 bases and J by 5 bases, with 8 bases of the junction left unmatched. The CDR3 region has the DNA TGTGCCAGCAGCCCCATGGGACAGGGGGGTGACGAGCAGTACTTC. Protein sequence: CASSPMGQGGDEQYF. The full variable domain, its missing parts supplied by reference TRBV11-2 and TRBJ2-7, is EAGVAQSPRYKIIEKRQSVAFWCNPISGHATLYWYQQILGQGPKLLIQFQNNGVVDDSQLPKDRFSAERLKGVDSTLKIQPAKLEDSAVYLCASSPMGQGGDEQYFGPGTRLTVT.

The V call is TRBV5-5, the J call TRBJ2-5; possibly TRBD1 for D (6 bases). The CDR3 sequence is 15 residues long. V gave up 4 bases and J gave up 2 bases, with 15 bases separating them. From germline, CDR1 is SGHKS and CDR2 YYEKEE (reference sequence). The CDR3 DNA is TGTGCCAGCAGCCCGGAACAGGGCGGTCAAGAGACCCAGTACTTC. Its translation is CASSPEQGGQETQYF.

CDR3 sequence: CASSYSTGHTDTQYF. The CDR3 region has the DNA TGTGCCAGCAGTTACTCGACAGGGCACACAGATACGCAGTATTTT. V gene TRBV6-5 combines with J gene TRBJ2-3; 7 positions agree with TRBD1. After removal of 0 bases from V and 2 bases from J, the junction contained 2 bases not matched to a gene. This CDR3 has 15 residues. Germline CDR1 reads MNHEY; CDR2 reads SVGAGI.

The CDR3 DNA reads TGTGCCAGCAGAGGAGTCTTTGACCCACGTGCCCCCGGGACAGAGTACGAGCAGTACTTC. Translation gives CASRGVFDPRAPGTEYEQYF. This chain connects TRBV2 to TRBJ2-7; TRBD1 matches at 7 bases. Germline trimming cut 6 bases from V and 4 bases from J; bases unmatched to any gene: 27. From germline, CDR1 is SNHLY and CDR2 FYNNEI. There are 20 residues in the CDR3.

This clone has just one count. The chain combines TRBV10-2 with TRBJ2-1; TRBD1 might be the D (6 bases). Germline loops: CDR1 WSHSY, CDR2 SAAADI. This CDR3 comprises 14 residues. Trimming took 7 bases from V and 14 from J, leaving 24 bases between them. In nucleotides, the CDR3 is TGCGCCAGCACTCCGGGACACCCCGCTTGGGAAAAGTTCTTC. Its protein product is CASTPGHPAWEKFF.

The rearrangement joins TRBV4-1 to TRBJ2-7; TRBD2 agrees at 15 bases. The CDR3 runs to 18 residues. V lost 1 base to trimming and J lost 2 bases; unmatched junction nucleotides: 6. Germline-derived CDR1 and CDR2 are MGHRA and YSYEKL. In DNA, the CDR3 is TGCGCCAGCAGCCAAGCGGGACTAGCGGGAGGTAGGGCCTACGAGCAGTACTTC. Translated, it gives CASSQAGLAGGRAYEQYF.

The rearrangement links TRBV7-6 to TRBJ1-6; 8 bases are a match to TRBD1. Germline trimming cut 4 bases from V and 4 bases from J; bases unmatched to any gene: 6. The CDR3 runs to 16 residues. CDR1 is SGHVS, CDR2 FNYEAQ, per germline. CDR3 residues: CASSSTGTGYNSPLHF. The CDR3 DNA is TGTGCCAGCAGCTCAACCGGGACAGGATATAATTCACCCCTCCACTTT.

This chain links TRBV6-5 with TRBJ2-5; 10 bases are a match to TRBD2. The junction had 2 bases not matched to a gene; V was cut back by 2 bases and J by 2 bases. Germline assignment: CDR1 MNHEY and CDR2 SVGAGI. The CDR3 sequence is 15 residues long. The CDR3 is CASSYASGGQETQYF. DNA for the CDR3: TGTGCCAGCAGTTACGCTAGCGGGGGACAAGAGACCCAGTACTTC.

Note on this clone: Other DNA sequences of this sample code for an identical CDR3. The chain carries TRBV5-6 and TRBJ1-6; no clear D gene. The CDR3 sequence is 13 residues long. CDR1 and CDR2 from the germline V gene are SGHDT and YYEEEE. Between the trimmed V and J ends, which lost 0 bases and 8 bases, there was a span of 6 bases. CDR3 loop: CASSLGSHSPLHF. In DNA, the CDR3 is TGTGCCAGCAGCTTGGGCAGCCATTCACCCCTCCACTTT. Complete variable domain (other parts from reference TRBV5-6 and TRBJ1-6): DAGVTQSPTHLIKTRGQQVTLRCSPKSGHDTVSWYQQALGQGPQFIFQYYEEEERQRGNFPDRFSGHQFPNYSSELNVNALLLGDSALYLCASSLGSHSPLHFGNGTRLTVT.

This chain joins TRBV5-1 and TRBJ2-1; D possibly corresponds to TRBD2 (6 bases). CDR1 and CDR2 (germline): SGHRS, YFSETQ. Between the trimmed V and J ends, which lost 9 bases and 6 bases, there was a span of 16 bases. The CDR3 sequence is 13 residues long. The CDR3 is CATSYEEGNEQFF. The CDR3 DNA is TGCGCCACCTCTTATGAGGAGGGCAATGAGCAGTTCTTC.

This clone was detected once. The CDR3 DNA is TGTGCCAGCAGTGAAGCTCGGCAGTCCCCATTAGCCGGGGAGCTGTTTTTT. The encoded protein is CASSEARQSPLAGELFF. This chain joins TRBV6-1 and TRBJ2-2; no firm D call. Trimming took 0 bases from V and 6 from J, leaving 17 bases between them. This CDR3 region has 17 residues. Germline values: CDR1 MNHNS, CDR2 SASEGT.

The J gene is TRBJ1-1, the V gene TRBV11-3; unclear D gene. The germline gives CDR1 SGHNT, CDR2 YENEEA. The ends were cut back, 2 bases at V and 1 base at J, with 8 bases in the middle. CDR3 size: 14 residues. The CDR3 protein is CASSLTLGNTEAFF. Written as DNA, the CDR3 is TGTGCCAGCAGCTTAACATTAGGGAACACTGAAGCTTTCTTT.

This chain joins TRBV6-6 and TRBJ1-3; unclear D gene. The CDR3 spans 13 residues. Germline V gives CDR1 MNHNY, CDR2 SVGAGI (reference sequence). V lost 3 bases and J 4 bases, leaving 7 bases between the germline ends. The CDR3 region has the DNA TGTGCCAGCAGTTATAACGGAGGAAACACCATATATTTT. Its translation: CASSYNGGNTIYF.

The rearrangement joins TRBV6-5 to TRBJ1-5; possible D gene TRBD1, 5 bases. The germline V and J ends were trimmed by 6 bases and 5 bases, with 11 bases remaining between them. Germline V gene data show CDR1 as MNHEY and CDR2 as SVGAGI. The CDR3 is 13 residues long. CDR3 coding DNA: TGTGCCAGCAGGGACATTGGGGATCAGCCCCAGCATTTT. Translating gives CASRDIGDQPQHF.

The V gene is TRBV5-1, the J gene TRBJ2-5, with D unresolved. This CDR3 has 14 residues. Trimming took 0 bases from V and 3 from J, leaving 9 bases between them. CDR1 and CDR2 (germline): SGHRS, YFSETQ. The CDR3 nucleotides read TGCGCCAGCAGCTTGGTAGGGCCCGAAGAGACCCAGTACTTC. Translating it yields CASSLVGPEETQYF. The whole variable domain, remainder taken from reference TRBV5-1 and TRBJ2-5, is KAGVTQTPRYLIKTRGQQVTLSCSPISGHRSVSWYQQTPGQGLQFLFEYFSETQRNKGNFPGRFSGRQFSNSRSEMNVSTLELGDSALYLCASSLVGPEETQYFGPGTRLLVL.

V usage is TRBV7-2 and J usage is TRBJ1-2; 7 nucleotides align to TRBD1. The trim removed 3 bases at V and 0 bases at J, leaving 4 bases unmatched. In germline, CDR1 is SGHTA, CDR2 FQGNSA. CDR3 length: 15 amino acids. CDR3 amino acids: CASSLGDRANYGYTF. In DNA form, the CDR3 reads TGTGCCAGCAGCTTGGGAGACAGGGCTAACTATGGCTACACCTTC.

This chain joins TRBV19 and TRBJ1-4; D is unresolved. The germline V gene encodes CDR1 LNHDA and CDR2 SQIVND (reference sequence). V shed 7 bases and J shed 5 bases, with 8 bases lying between them. There are 12 residues in the CDR3. This CDR3 is CASKIGNEKLFF. In DNA form, the CDR3 reads TGTGCCAGTAAAATCGGAAATGAAAAACTGTTTTTT.